This TCR beta chain was sequenced for a study of blood T cell repertoires in COVID-19. At the level of the study: Specimens from acute and convalescent COVID-19 originated in the United States, Italy and Spain. T cells, B-cell-depleted T cells, or PBMCs supplied cDNA or gDNA.

This clone was counted once. Methods used by the authors: Estimation of nucleated cell counts was performed using reference gene primer amplification. Produced via immunoSEQ multiplex PCR; TCRdb's table is partial and in-frame only. The DNA was the basis for D and trimming; V, J and clone size are from that table. The table records more than 300,000 clones, about 88% of them present only once. V lost 4 bases to trimming and J lost 3 bases; unmatched junction nucleotides: 9. The CDR3 is 15 amino acids. CDR1 and CDR2 (germline): SEHNR, FQNEAQ (reference sequence). This TCR was sampled from a woman in her sixties or seventies with COVID-19, enrolled during active disease. This chain uses TRBV7-9 with TRBJ2-7; 7 positions agree with TRBD1. The sequenced sample was peripheral blood. The CDR3 sequence: CASSSTGKSGYEQYF. For the CDR3, the DNA is TGTGCCAGCAGCTCGACAGGGAAATCCGGCTACGAGCAGTACTTC.